This TCR beta chain was sequenced for a study of blood T cell repertoires in COVID-19. Sequencing was performed with immunoSEQ multiplex PCR; in TCRdb, only in-frame clones are kept and a portion is missing. The sample lists about 64,000 clones, approximately 90% occurring once. Germline-derived CDR1 and CDR2 are SGHRS and YFSETQ. Trimming removed 1 base from V and 6 bases from J; junction bases left unmatched: 4. The length of the CDR3 is 15 residues. A note on this clone: Other nucleotide sequences from this sample produce the same CDR3.

This sequence was found in a man in his fifties or sixties with active COVID-19. The V gene is TRBV5-1, the J gene TRBJ2-1, with 10 bases lining up with TRBD1. Material: peripheral blood. Written as DNA, the CDR3 is TGCGCCAGCAGCTTGCCGGGACAGGGGTCCAATGAGCAGTTCTTC. Its translation is CASSLPGQGSNEQFF.